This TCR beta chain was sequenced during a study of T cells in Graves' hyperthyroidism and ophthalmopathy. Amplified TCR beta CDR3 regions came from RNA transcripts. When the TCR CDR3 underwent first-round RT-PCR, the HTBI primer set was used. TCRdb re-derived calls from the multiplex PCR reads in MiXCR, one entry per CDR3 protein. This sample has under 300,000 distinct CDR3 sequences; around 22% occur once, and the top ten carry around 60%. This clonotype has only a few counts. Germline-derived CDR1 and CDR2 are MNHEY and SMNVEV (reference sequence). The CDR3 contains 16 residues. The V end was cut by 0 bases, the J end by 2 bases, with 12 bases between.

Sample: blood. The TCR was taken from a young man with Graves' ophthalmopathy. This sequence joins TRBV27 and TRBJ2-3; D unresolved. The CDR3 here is CASSLSTGRNTDTQYF. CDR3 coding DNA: TGTGCCAGCAGTTTATCAACCGGACGAAACACAGATACGCAGTATTTT.